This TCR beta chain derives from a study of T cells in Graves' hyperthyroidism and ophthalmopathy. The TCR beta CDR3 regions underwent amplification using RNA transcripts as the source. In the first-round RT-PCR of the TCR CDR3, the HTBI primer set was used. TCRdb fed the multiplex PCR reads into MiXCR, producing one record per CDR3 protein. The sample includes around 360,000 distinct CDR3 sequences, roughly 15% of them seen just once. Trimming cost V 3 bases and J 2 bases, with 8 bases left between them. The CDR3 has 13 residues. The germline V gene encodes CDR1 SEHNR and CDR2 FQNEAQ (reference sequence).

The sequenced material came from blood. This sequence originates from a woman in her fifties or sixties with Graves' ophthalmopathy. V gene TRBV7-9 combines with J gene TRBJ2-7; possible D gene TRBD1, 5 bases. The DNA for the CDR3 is TGTGCCAGCAGCTTCGACAGAACCTACGAGCAGTACTTC. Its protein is CASSFDRTYEQYF.